This paragraph reports one T cell receptor (beta chain). This record belongs to a study of shared T cell receptors in the human thymus. Using immunoSEQ multiplex PCR, the repertoire was profiled, and TCRdb retains in-frame clones only, with some absent. The profile covers some 700,000 clones, with roughly 88% appearing a single time and 0.0095% to 0.011% taken by the ten largest. This CDR3 contains 11 residues. With 3 bases removed from V and 7 bases from J, the gap between germline ends came to 10 bases. Germline V gene data show CDR1 as DFQATT and CDR2 as SNEGSKA (reference sequence). The sample was also reused in another study, on human thymus T cells. That paper notes: Thymic material originated from resections removed in the course of corrective heart surgery. Thymic and blood repertoires appeared to display a bias in their usage of V and J genes.

The sequenced material came from thymocytes. The source is a girl in the first two years of life with a congenital heart defect. The V and J genes are TRBV20-1 and TRBJ2-7; D might be TRBD2 (6 bases). The CDR3 reads CSARGGVEQYF. The DNA of the CDR3 is TGCAGTGCTAGGGGCGGGGTTGAGCAGTACTTC.